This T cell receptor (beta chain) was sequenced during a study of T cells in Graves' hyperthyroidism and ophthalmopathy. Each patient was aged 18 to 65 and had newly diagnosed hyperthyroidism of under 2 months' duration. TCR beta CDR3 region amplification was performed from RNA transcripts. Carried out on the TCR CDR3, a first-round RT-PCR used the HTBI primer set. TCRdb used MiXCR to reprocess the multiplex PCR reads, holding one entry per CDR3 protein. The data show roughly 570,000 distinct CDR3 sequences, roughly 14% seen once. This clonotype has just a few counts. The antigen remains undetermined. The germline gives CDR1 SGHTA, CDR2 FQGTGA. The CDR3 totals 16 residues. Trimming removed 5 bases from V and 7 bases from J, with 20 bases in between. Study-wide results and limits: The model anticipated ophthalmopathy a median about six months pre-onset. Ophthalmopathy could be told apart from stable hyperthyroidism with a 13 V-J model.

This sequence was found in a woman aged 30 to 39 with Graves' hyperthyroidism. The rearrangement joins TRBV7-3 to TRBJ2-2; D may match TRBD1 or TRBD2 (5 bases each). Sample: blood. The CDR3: CASSKNRDPSLGELFF. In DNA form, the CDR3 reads TGTGCCAGCAGCAAAAACCGGGACCCTTCACTCGGGGAGCTGTTTTTT. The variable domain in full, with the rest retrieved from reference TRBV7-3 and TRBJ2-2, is GAGVSQTPSNKVTEKGKYVELRCDPISGHTALYWYRQSLGQGPEFLIYFQGTGAADDSGLPNDRFFAVRPEGSVSTLKIQRTERGDSAVYLCASSKNRDPSLGELFFGEGSRLTVL.